This T cell receptor beta chain stems from a study of Ad26.COV2.S vaccination and SARS-CoV-2 variants. Study-wide context: Ad26.COV2.S was injected intramuscularly once or twice, 56 days apart.

Treatment defined: roughly 18 received Ad26.COV2.S at low or high dose, single or two shots; 5 received placebo; per-sample allocation not given. Sampling was performed 63 days after the first vaccine or placebo injection. J gave up 3 bases and V 6 bases, and 4 bases lay outside the gene matches. This CDR3 has 14 amino acids. Looked up from germline, CDR1 is SNHLY and CDR2 is FYNNEI. The data were produced by immunoSEQ multiplex PCR, yet TCRdb's version contains in-frame clones alone and is incomplete. The profile shows under 550,000 clones, about 93% of them singletons. The sequence came from a person aged 18-60 years who received the Ad26.COV2.S COVID-19 vaccine or a placebo. Sequences were derived from peripheral blood, sampled in a trial of Ad26.COV2.S vaccine versus placebo. The chain carries TRBV2 and TRBJ2-1; TRBD2 aligns across 8 bases. CDR3 sequence reads: CASRVAGNYNEQFF. The CDR3 nucleotides are TGTGCCAGCAGAGTAGCGGGAAACTACAATGAGCAGTTCTTC.